One and the same sample provided the 12 T cell receptor beta chains below, sequenced in a study of blood T cell repertoires in COVID-19. TCRdb's copy holds only in-frame clones and misses some; the assay was immunoSEQ multiplex PCR. The repertoire holds about 97,000 clones, with more than 75% as singletons. Sample: peripheral blood. Receptor source: a human donor in a cohort sampled during active COVID-19.

The V and J genes are TRBV9 and TRBJ2-1; 9 bases fit TRBD2. The trim removed 2 bases at V and 9 bases at J, leaving 12 bases unmatched. Germline V CDR1 and CDR2: SGDLS, YYNGEE. This CDR3 is 16 amino acids long. CDR3 region: CASSVLAGSIRSEQFF. The DNA of the CDR3 is TGTGCCAGCAGCGTTCTAGCGGGGAGTATAAGAAGTGAGCAGTTCTTC.

The chain combines TRBV29-1 with TRBJ2-1; TRBD1 might be the D (6 bases). The V gene lost 7 bases and the J gene lost 2 bases, with 15 bases spanning the gap. This CDR3 is 14 amino acids long. The germline V gene encodes CDR1 SQVTM and CDR2 ANQGSEA. CDR3 region: CSDNTGTTYNEQFF. In DNA, the CDR3 is TGCAGCGATAATACCGGGACAACCTACAATGAGCAGTTCTTC.

The chain has TRBV4-1 and TRBJ2-7; 7 bases match TRBD1. This CDR3 has 15 residues. Germline V gene lookup returns CDR1 MGHRA and CDR2 YSYEKL. The trim removed 1 base at V and 0 bases at J, leaving 3 bases unmatched. The CDR3 region is CASSQGTGISYEQYF. The CDR3 DNA is TGCGCCAGCAGCCAAGGGACAGGCATCTCCTACGAGCAGTACTTC.

The V gene is TRBV18, the J gene TRBJ2-7, with TRBD2 identical over 7 bases. The CDR3 has 15 amino acids. Germline V gene lookup returns CDR1 KGHSH and CDR2 LQKENI. The J segment lost 0 bases and the V segment lost 3 bases, leaving 5 bases of the junction unmatched. The CDR3 DNA reads TGTGCCAGCTCACCGGGGTCGGGGGGCTCCTACGAGCAGTACTTC. Its protein is CASSPGSGGSYEQYF.

This clone was recorded only once. J is TRBJ1-2 and V is TRBV18; D uncertain. The V gene lost 0 bases and the J gene lost 7 bases, with 9 bases spanning the gap. CDR3 size: 13 residues. CDR1 and CDR2 from the germline V gene are KGHSH and LQKENI. In DNA form, the CDR3 reads TGTGCCAGCTCACCACCTGACGGAGGTGGCTACACCTTC. Translated, it gives CASSPPDGGGYTF.

J is TRBJ2-1 and V is TRBV12-2; TRBD1 reflects the table's D call only, with no check against the DNA. TRBV12-2 is designated a pseudogene. This CDR3 comprises 19 residues. In DNA form, the CDR3 reads TGTGCAAGTCCCAAGAGACAGGGACGAGGAGAAAGCTCCTACAATGAGCAGTTCTTC. Its protein is CASPKRQGRGESSYNEQFF.

The J gene is TRBJ2-4, the V gene TRBV7-2; D not certain. Per the germline V gene, CDR1 is SGHTA and CDR2 is FQGNSA. V was cut by 1 base and J by 0 bases, with 7 bases left in between. The CDR3 is 15 amino acids. CDR3 nucleotides: TGTGCCAGCAGCTTAGTCGGTCTAGCCAAAAACATTCAGTACTTC. This translates into CASSLVGLAKNIQYF.

The chain is built from TRBV29-1 and TRBJ1-6; no definite D call. This CDR3 region has 11 residues. Germline CDR1 and CDR2: SQVTM and ANQGSEA. Deletions cut 5 bases from V and 5 bases from J, with 4 bases between. Here the CDR3 DNA reads TGCAGCGTTCCCAATAATTCACCCCTCCACTTT. Translation gives CSVPNNSPLHF.

V is TRBV29-1 and J is TRBJ2-6; TRBD2 aligns across 10 bases. J gave up 12 bases and V 4 bases, and 9 bases lay outside the gene matches. The CDR3 extends over 14 amino acids. Germline loops: CDR1 SQVTM, CDR2 ANQGSEA. CDR3 nucleotides: TGCAGCGTTGGAACTAGCGGGGCCTTAAGCGTCCTGACTTTC. This encodes CSVGTSGALSVLTF.

V usage is TRBV3-1 (or the pseudogene TRBV3-2) and J usage is TRBJ1-1; D might be TRBD1 (5 bases). Germline CDR1 is LGHDT and CDR2 is YNNKEL (reference sequence). V shed 5 bases and J shed 4 bases, with 14 bases lying between them. There are 14 residues in the CDR3. The CDR3 here is CASSSGGGTTEAFF. The CDR3 region has the DNA TGTGCCAGCAGCTCCGGTGGGGGGACCACTGAAGCTTTCTTT.

The rearrangement links TRBV3-1 (or the pseudogene TRBV3-2) to TRBJ1-2, with D uncertain. This CDR3 is built from 13 residues. V dropped 0 bases and J dropped 11 bases, with 13 bases sitting between them. Germline V gene lookup returns CDR1 LGHDT and CDR2 YNNKEL (reference sequence). CDR3 in DNA: TGTGCCAGCAGCCAAGATCGGGTCAGTCGGTACACCTTC. Protein: CASSQDRVSRYTF.

The genes are TRBV28 and TRBJ1-2; TRBD1 matches 10 bases. Germline assignment: CDR1 MDHEN and CDR2 SYDVKM. The V gene end was trimmed by 1 base and the J gene end by 5 bases; junction bases not matched to a gene: 16. This CDR3 is built from 19 residues. DNA for the CDR3: TGTGCCAGCAGTTTATCAGTATCTCACCCGACGGGACAGGGGTATGGCTACACCTTC. This sequence encodes CASSLSVSHPTGQGYGYTF.